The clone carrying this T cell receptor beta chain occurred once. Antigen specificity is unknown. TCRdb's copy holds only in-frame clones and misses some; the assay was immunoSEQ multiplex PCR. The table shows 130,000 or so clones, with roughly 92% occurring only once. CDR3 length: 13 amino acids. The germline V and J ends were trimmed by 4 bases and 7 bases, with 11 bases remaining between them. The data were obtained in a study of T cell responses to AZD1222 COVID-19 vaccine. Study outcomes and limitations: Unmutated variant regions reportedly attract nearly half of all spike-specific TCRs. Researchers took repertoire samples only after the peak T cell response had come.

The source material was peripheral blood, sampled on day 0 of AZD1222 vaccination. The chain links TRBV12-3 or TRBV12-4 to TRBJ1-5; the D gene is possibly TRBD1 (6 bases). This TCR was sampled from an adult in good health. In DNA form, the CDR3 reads TGTGCCAGCAGTTCAGGGGCGGAGCAGCCCCAGCATTTT. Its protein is CASSSGAEQPQHF.